This T cell receptor beta chain was obtained from a study of cytomegalovirus exposure and HLA in healthy donors. Overall study results and limits: One later analysis reportedly identified an Asian-associated ancestry cluster that showed fewer N-insertions than the 666-donor mean. It was in a later analysis that TCR association rates were seen to vary by HLA locus, highest for DRB1 and lowest for HLA-C.

Details on this clone: Antigen: not known.

PCR used 60 Vbeta primers and 13 Jbeta primers. TCRdb's table, derived via immunoSEQ multiplex PCR, lists solely in-frame clones and lacks some. The sample's table shows 130,000 to 150,000 clones. The V gene end was trimmed by 0 bases and the J gene end by 6 bases; junction bases not matched to a gene: 3. The V gene's germline CDR1 is MNHNS and CDR2 SASEGT. The CDR3 totals 14 residues. This sequence originates from a male donor in good health and CMV-seronegative. The chain couples TRBV6-1 to TRBJ1-1; TRBD1 matches at 8 bases. Material for sequencing was PBMCs. CDR3 sequence reads: CASSEAGDRSEAFF. As DNA, the CDR3 is TGTGCCAGCAGTGAAGCGGGGGACAGGTCTGAAGCTTTCTTT.